A single sample is the source of the 30 T cell receptor delta chains below, sequenced in a study of Vδ1+ human thymocytes. General study points: Thymic TRG and TRD repertoires appeared highly polyclonal, with Gaussian CDR3 length distributions.

These receptors have no known antigen. Sequences come from RNA converted to cDNA by reverse transcription. Multiplex PCR used pooled V-gene forward primers and a constant-region reverse primer to amplify CDR3s. TCRdb reapplied CATT to the multiplex PCR reads. The sample lists under 80,000 delta-chain clones, more than 30% occurring once. What was sequenced was Vdelta1+ gamma-delta thymocytes from the thymus. Subset described: FACS-sorted CD3+ TCRalphabeta- TCRVdelta1+ TCRVdelta2- thymocytes. The receptors derive from a boy under two years old who had congenital heart surgery.

This clone has just a few counts. This chain connects TRDV1 to TRDJ1, with 10 bases that match TRDD3. V lost 4 bases to trimming and J lost 0 bases; unmatched junction nucleotides: 14. Germline V gives CDR1 TSWWSYY, CDR2 QGS. The CDR3 is 19 amino acids. This CDR3 reads CALGAAPRTGGFYTDKLIF. DNA of the CDR3: TGTGCTCTTGGGGCCGCTCCCCGTACTGGGGGATTTTACACCGATAAACTCATCTTT.

This clone was detected a few times. This chain uses TRDV1 with TRDJ1, with 8 nucleotides matching TRDD3. The CDR3 has 17 residues. CDR1 and CDR2 (germline): TSWWSYY, QGS. V lost 3 bases to trimming and J lost 3 bases; unmatched junction nucleotides: 12. The CDR3 spells CALGDPYGDWGSDKLIF. CDR3 coding DNA: TGTGCTCTTGGGGACCCCTACGGAGACTGGGGGTCCGATAAACTCATCTTT.

In this sample, this clone turned up a few times. The gene calls are TRDV1 and TRDJ2; D gene ambiguous. The CDR3 is made up of 18 amino acids. Germline loops: CDR1 TSWWSYY, CDR2 QGS. The V and J ends lost 0 bases and 0 bases respectively, with 14 bases between them. In nucleotides, the CDR3 is TGTGCTCTTGGGGAACTAGAATGCCCTCCATCTTTGACAGCACAACTCTTCTTT. Translated, it gives CALGELECPPSLTAQLFF.

In this sample, this clone turned up once. The chain links TRDV1 to TRDJ1; D unresolved. The CDR3 totals 13 residues. The V gene lost 0 bases and the J gene lost 8 bases, with 10 bases spanning the gap. The germline V gene encodes CDR1 TSWWSYY and CDR2 QGS. The CDR3 nucleotides read TGTGCTCTTGGGGAACTTAAGCACCTAAAACTCATCTTT. Residues: CALGELKHLKLIF.

This chain links TRDV1 with TRDJ1; TRDD3 matches 13 bases. Looked up from germline, CDR1 is TSWWSYY and CDR2 is QGS. There are 25 residues in the CDR3. V lost 0 bases, J lost 0 bases, and 25 bases stayed unmatched. This chain's CDR3 is CALGELRIRGTGGYACIVDTDKLIF. CDR3 DNA sequence: TGTGCTCTTGGGGAACTTCGCATACGCGGAACTGGGGGATACGCGTGTATAGTCGACACCGATAAACTCATCTTT.

This clone has more than one count but fewer than ten. This chain uses TRDV1 with TRDJ1; 11 bases are shared with TRDD3. The CDR3 extends over 20 amino acids. The junction had 16 bases not matched to a gene; V was cut back by 4 bases and J by 0 bases. The germline CDR1 and CDR2 sequences are TSWWSYY and QGS. The CDR3 coding sequence is TGTGCTCTTGGGGGAGACCTACGGTCGGTGGGGGATACGTACACCGATAAACTCATCTTT. Its protein is CALGGDLRSVGDTYTDKLIF.

The chain combines TRDV1 with TRDJ1; TRDD3 agrees at 12 bases. Germline trimming cut 5 bases from V and 1 base from J; bases unmatched to any gene: 20. Germline V gene data show CDR1 as TSWWSYY and CDR2 as QGS. There are 21 residues in the CDR3. In nucleotides, the CDR3 is TGTGCTCTTGGGCAGACTTCCTTTTACTGGGGGATACCGACACCCACCGATAAACTCATCTTT. It translates to CALGQTSFYWGIPTPTDKLIF.

The V gene is TRDV2, the J gene TRDJ1, with 13 positions matching TRDD3. Germline trimming cut 5 bases from V and 8 bases from J; bases unmatched to any gene: 25. The germline V gene encodes CDR1 GEAIGNYY and CDR2 EKD. CDR3 length: 20 residues. The DNA for the CDR3 is TGTGCCTGTGGCCTGGCCTTCCTACACCTTACTGGGGGATACGACCTGAAACTCATCTTT. Its protein product is CACGLAFLHLTGGYDLKLIF.

Details on this clone: The junction departs from germline at one end; a sequencing error may be responsible. The chain combines TRDV2 with TRDJ1, with D tentatively TRDD3 (5 bases). The CDR3 contains 18 residues. CDR1 GEAIGNYY and CDR2 EKD come from the germline V gene. The CDR3 region is CACATGRMLKGGGDKLIF. Written as DNA, the CDR3 is TGTGCCTGTGCCACCGGACGTATGTTAAAAGGGGGGGGCGATAAACTCATCTTT.

This clone was counted a few times. The chain carries TRDV1 and TRDJ1; 8 bases are a match to TRDD3. Looked up from germline, CDR1 is TSWWSYY and CDR2 is QGS. The trim removed 6 bases at V and 1 base at J, leaving 7 bases unmatched. The CDR3 is 15 amino acids. For the CDR3, the DNA is TGTGCTCTTGGCCACGCCTGGGGGAGCACCGATAAACTCATCTTT. This gives the protein CALGHAWGSTDKLIF.

The rearrangement links TRDV1 to TRDJ1, with a possible D match to TRDD2 (6 bases). Germline CDR1 and CDR2: TSWWSYY and QGS. The V and J ends lost 0 bases and 4 bases respectively, with 21 bases between them. The CDR3 length is 18 residues. CDR3 protein: CALGELRLLLLSVDKLIF. Written as DNA, the CDR3 is TGTGCTCTTGGGGAACTCCGGCTACTCCTACTGTCCGTCGATAAACTCATCTTT.

This chain links TRDV1 with TRDJ1; 13 bases match TRDD3. The CDR3 runs 25 residues. J was trimmed by 0 bases and V by 5 bases; bases with no gene match: 30. Germline assignment: CDR1 TSWWSYY and CDR2 QGS. CDR3 DNA: TGTGCTCTTGGGCTTATCCCGGGTCCCCTGGTTGACTGGGGGATACGTCTAGAGGACACCGATAAACTCATCTTT. Translation gives CALGLIPGPLVDWGIRLEDTDKLIF.

This rearrangement joins TRDV1 to TRDJ1; tentatively, D is TRDD2 or TRDD3 (6 bases each). Germline CDR1 is TSWWSYY and CDR2 is QGS. Trimming took 4 bases from V and 2 from J, leaving 29 bases between them. CDR3 length equals 20 residues. This chain's CDR3 is CALGGPSRVLGTIDTDKLIF. CDR3 DNA: TGTGCTCTTGGGGGGCCTTCCCGCGTACTGGGCACTATTGATACCGATAAACTCATCTTT.

This chain links TRDV1 with TRDJ1; 7 nucleotides match TRDD2. The CDR3 loop spans 20 amino acids. J gave up 3 bases and V 0 bases, and 19 bases lay outside the gene matches. Per the germline V gene, CDR1 is TSWWSYY and CDR2 is QGS. This CDR3 is CALGELGVTFLPYSPDKLIF. The CDR3 DNA sequence: TGTGCTCTTGGGGAACTAGGGGTGACCTTCCTCCCCTACTCACCCGATAAACTCATCTTT.

This clone was seen more than once but under ten times. The rearrangement links TRDV1 to TRDJ1; 10 bases are a match to TRDD3. Germline-derived CDR1 and CDR2 are TSWWSYY and QGS. The CDR3 totals 20 residues. Trimming at V came to 6 bases and at J to 0 bases, leaving 19 bases not matched to a gene. The CDR3 DNA reads TGTGCTCTTGGAAGCTCCATCCCGTACTGGGGGATTCTAAACACCGATAAACTCATCTTT. This sequence encodes CALGSSIPYWGILNTDKLIF.

This clone was recorded only once. Other DNA variants within this sample encode the same CDR3. V and J are TRDV1 and TRDJ1; D perhaps matches TRDD3 (6 bases). Germline V gene data show CDR1 as TSWWSYY and CDR2 as QGS. V was clipped by 2 bases and J by 0 bases, with 22 bases between them. This CDR3 is 19 amino acids long. The CDR3, as DNA: TGTGCTCTTGGGGAATGCTGGGGTCCTGGGACCCTAAACACCGATAAACTCATCTTT. It yields the protein CALGECWGPGTLNTDKLIF.

This clone was recorded a few times. The J gene is TRDJ1, the V gene TRDV1; possible D gene TRDD2, 6 bases. This CDR3 is 19 amino acids long. CDR1 and CDR2 from the germline V gene are TSWWSYY and QGS. The V end lost 0 bases, the J end lost 4 bases, and 24 bases lay between the germline ends. This chain's CDR3 is CALGELPPTYWKGCDKLIF. The CDR3, as DNA: TGTGCTCTTGGGGAACTCCCTCCTACCTACTGGAAAGGATGCGATAAACTCATCTTT.

This clone showed up just a few times. V is TRDV1 and J is TRDJ1; 9 bases fit TRDD3. V shed 1 base, J shed 0 bases, and the junction held 6 bases outside the gene matches. The CDR3 length is 17 residues. Germline V lookup: CDR1 TSWWSYY, CDR2 QGS. The CDR3: CALGEPGGYLNTDKLIF. In DNA, the CDR3 is TGTGCTCTTGGGGAACCAGGGGGATACTTAAACACCGATAAACTCATCTTT.

This chain joins TRDV1 and TRDJ1; the D is unclear. V was cut by 2 bases and J by 9 bases, with 22 bases left in between. CDR1 and CDR2 from the germline V gene are TSWWSYY and QGS. The CDR3 totals 16 residues. CDR3 sequence reads: CALGEESCGLSSQLIF. The DNA of the CDR3 is TGTGCTCTTGGGGAAGAATCGTGTGGACTCTCGTCCCAACTCATCTTT.

J is TRDJ1 and V is TRDV1; D ambiguous. The length of the CDR3 is 17 residues. The germline V gene encodes CDR1 TSWWSYY and CDR2 QGS. The V end was cut by 3 bases, the J end by 1 base, with 18 bases between. This chain's CDR3 is CALGDPPSRFATDKLIF. CDR3 nucleotides: TGTGCTCTTGGGGATCCCCCCTCCCGATTTGCCACCGATAAACTCATCTTT.

Concerning this clone: Other nucleotide sequences in the sample specify the same CDR3. V is TRDV1 and J is TRDJ1; 10 positions agree with TRDD3. This CDR3 spans 23 amino acids. V lost 2 bases to trimming and J lost 0 bases; unmatched junction nucleotides: 24. Looked up from germline, CDR1 is TSWWSYY and CDR2 is QGS. CDR3 in DNA: TGTGCTCTTGGGGAAGGAACAGTGGTAGGCTGGGGGATAATCCCCTCTCACACCGATAAACTCATCTTT. Translation: CALGEGTVVGWGIIPSHTDKLIF.

This chain links TRDV1 with TRDJ1; the match to TRDD3 covers 8 bases. Germline lookup yields CDR1 TSWWSYY and CDR2 QGS. J lost 11 bases, V lost 2 bases, and 28 bases had no gene match. The CDR3 is made up of 20 amino acids. CDR3 protein: CALGETPVLPRTGGPGSLIF. In DNA form, the CDR3 reads TGTGCTCTTGGGGAAACCCCGGTCCTACCCCGTACTGGGGGGCCTGGTTCGCTCATCTTT.

This clone was recorded only once. The J gene is TRDJ1, the V gene TRDV1; possibly TRDD3 for D (5 bases). Per germline, CDR1 TSWWSYY and CDR2 QGS. The CDR3 is made up of 18 amino acids. Trimming removed 5 bases from V and 3 bases from J, with 25 bases in between. CDR3 in amino acids: CALGNSPEHWIRADKLIF. The CDR3, as DNA: TGTGCTCTTGGGAATTCCCCTGAACACTGGATTCGTGCCGATAAACTCATCTTT.

In regard to this clone: Other DNA sequences of this sample code for an identical CDR3. V gene TRDV1 combines with J gene TRDJ1; 11 positions match TRDD3. Per germline, CDR1 TSWWSYY and CDR2 QGS. V was clipped by 0 bases and J by 1 base; unmatched bases: 16. The CDR3 is 21 residues long. The CDR3 region is CALGELARFRGGYACTDKLIF. The CDR3 region has the DNA TGTGCTCTTGGGGAACTAGCCCGTTTCCGTGGGGGATACGCATGCACCGATAAACTCATCTTT.

This chain links TRDV1 with TRDJ1, with 8 bases identical to TRDD2. The CDR3 spans 16 residues. Trimming at V came to 0 bases and at J to 9 bases, leaving 12 bases not matched to a gene. The germline V gene encodes CDR1 TSWWSYY and CDR2 QGS. The CDR3 sequence: CALGELFFLPASELIF. The CDR3 coding sequence is TGTGCTCTTGGGGAACTATTCTTCCTACCGGCAAGTGAACTCATCTTT.

This clone was seen more than once but under ten times. The V gene is TRDV1, the J gene TRDJ1, with 10 nucleotides matching TRDD3. The CDR3 consists of 20 residues. Germline V gene data show CDR1 as TSWWSYY and CDR2 as QGS. The V and J ends lost 3 bases and 3 bases, in that order; junction bases with no gene match: 19. CDR3 bases: TGTGCTCTTGGGGATGGGGGGCTTCCCCGCTACTGGGGGATTCCCGATAAACTCATCTTT. Translation: CALGDGGLPRYWGIPDKLIF.

The V call is TRDV1, the J call TRDJ1, with a tentative D call TRDD3 (6 bases). The CDR3 extends over 24 amino acids. Trimming shortened V by 0 bases and J by 0 bases, and 35 bases separated the two germline ends. From germline, CDR1 is TSWWSYY and CDR2 QGS. The CDR3 DNA sequence: TGTGCTCTTGGGGAACTAGGCTCTCGGACAAGCCCCCCATTACCATGGGGGCACACCGATAAACTCATCTTT. Translated: CALGELGSRTSPPLPWGHTDKLIF.

The chain is built from TRDV1 and TRDJ1, with D unclear. V was clipped by 1 base and J by 0 bases, with 24 bases between them. The CDR3 runs to 20 residues. The germline V gene encodes CDR1 TSWWSYY and CDR2 QGS. The CDR3 here is CALGEQALGPPFSYTDKLIF. Written as DNA, the CDR3 is TGTGCTCTTGGGGAACAAGCGTTAGGGCCTCCTTTCTCCTACACCGATAAACTCATCTTT.

The chain is built from TRDV1 and TRDJ1; 13 nucleotides align to TRDD3. Germline assignment: CDR1 TSWWSYY and CDR2 QGS. The CDR3 is made up of 21 amino acids. Unmatched junction bases numbered 23, after V lost 5 bases and J lost 5 bases. This CDR3 is CALGSRLGNWGIRSQRDKLIF. In nucleotides, the CDR3 is TGTGCTCTTGGGAGTAGGTTAGGCAACTGGGGGATACGGTCCCAGAGGGATAAACTCATCTTT.

The table lists this clone with a few counts. This rearrangement joins TRDV1 to TRDJ1, with 10 bases aligning to TRDD3. The CDR3 covers 20 residues. The junction had 14 bases not matched to a gene; V was cut back by 1 base and J by 0 bases. The germline V gene has CDR1 TSWWSYY and CDR2 QGS. The CDR3 region is CALGERVLRYWGMYTDKLIF. CDR3 bases: TGTGCTCTTGGGGAACGTGTACTGCGGTACTGGGGGATGTACACCGATAAACTCATCTTT.